The source of this T cell receptor beta chain is a study of OX40 agonist ivuxolimab in advanced cancers. Study-wide background: Clinicians treated patients with ivuxolimab, an agonistic anti-OX40 (CD134) antibody. Across the patients, intravenous ivuxolimab was delivered every 2 weeks at 0.01 to 10 mg/kg.

Generated by immunoSEQ multiplex PCR, the TCRdb table keeps only in-frame clones and is missing some. This sample has about 55,000 clones, with around 87% found just once. Turning to this clone: Its matching antigen is unknown.

Regarding the study as a whole: Among patients with partial responses at 0.1-3.0 mg/kg, clonal expansion was among the lowest.

Specimen: CD4+ or CD8+ T cells sorted from blood, collected in a trial of the OX40 agonist ivuxolimab. The receptor comes from an adult with an advanced solid tumor such as melanoma, head and neck, liver or kidney cancer.

This CDR3 is CASSLGISIQYF. DNA of the CDR3: TGCGCCAGCAGCTTGGGTATCAGCATCCAGTACTTC. V gene TRBV5-1 combines with J gene TRBJ2-5; no firm D call. The CDR3 contains 12 residues. V shed 0 bases and J shed 10 bases, with 10 bases lying between them. Germline CDR1 reads SGHRS; CDR2 reads YFSETQ.